The sequence of this TCR beta chain was determined in a study of blood T cell repertoires in COVID-19. Method: immunoSEQ multiplex PCR; TCRdb's copy keeps in-frame clones and lacks some. The table lists tens of thousands of clones, 85% to 90% of them singletons. CDR1 MDHEN and CDR2 SYDVKM come from the germline V gene. The CDR3 length is 12 residues. The V and J ends lost 6 bases and 12 bases respectively, with 15 bases between them. This sequence originates from a man aged 55 to 70 with acute or convalescent COVID-19. The sequenced material came from peripheral blood. The V gene is TRBV28, the J gene TRBJ2-1, with a tentative D call TRBD1 (5 bases). In DNA, the CDR3 is TGTGCCAGCAGCATCTTAGGGGTTGGGCAGTTCTTC. Translating gives CASSILGVGQFF.